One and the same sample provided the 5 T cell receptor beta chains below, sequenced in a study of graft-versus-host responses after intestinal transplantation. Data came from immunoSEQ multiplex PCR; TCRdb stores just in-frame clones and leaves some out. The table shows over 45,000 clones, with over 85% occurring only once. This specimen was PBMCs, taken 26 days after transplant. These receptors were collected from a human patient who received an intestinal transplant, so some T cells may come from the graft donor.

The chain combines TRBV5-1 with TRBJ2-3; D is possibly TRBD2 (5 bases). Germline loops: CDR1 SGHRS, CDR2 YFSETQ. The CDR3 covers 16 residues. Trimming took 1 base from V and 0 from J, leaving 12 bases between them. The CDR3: CASSLLRGSSTDTQYF. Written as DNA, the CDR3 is TGCGCCAGCAGCTTGTTGCGCGGGTCTAGCACAGATACGCAGTATTTT.

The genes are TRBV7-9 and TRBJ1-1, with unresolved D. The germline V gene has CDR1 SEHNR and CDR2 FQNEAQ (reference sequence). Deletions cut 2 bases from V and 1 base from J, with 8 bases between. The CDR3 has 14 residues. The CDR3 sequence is CASSLWTENTEAFF. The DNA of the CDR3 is TGTGCCAGCAGCTTATGGACTGAGAACACTGAAGCTTTCTTT.

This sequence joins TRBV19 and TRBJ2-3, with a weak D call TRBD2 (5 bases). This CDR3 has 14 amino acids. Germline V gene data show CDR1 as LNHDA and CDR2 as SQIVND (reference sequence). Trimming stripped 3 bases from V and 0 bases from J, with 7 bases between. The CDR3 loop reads CASSIGLSTDTQYF. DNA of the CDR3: TGTGCCAGTAGTATCGGACTTAGCACAGATACGCAGTATTTT.

The CDR3 spells CASSPSSNQPQHF. CDR3 in DNA: TGTGCCAGCAGCCCCTCGAGCAATCAGCCCCAGCATTTT. The chain recombines TRBV28 with TRBJ1-5; D unresolved. Per germline, CDR1 MDHEN and CDR2 SYDVKM. The CDR3 has 13 amino acids. Trimming pared 6 bases from V and 1 base from J, leaving 7 bases between. The full variable domain, in which reference TRBV28 and TRBJ1-5 provide the parts outside the CDR3, is DVKVTQSSRYLVKRTGEKVFLECVQDMDHENMFWYRQDPGLGLRLIYFSYDVKMKEKGDIPEGYSVSREKKERFSLILESASTNQTSMYLCASSPSSNQPQHFGDGTRLSIL.

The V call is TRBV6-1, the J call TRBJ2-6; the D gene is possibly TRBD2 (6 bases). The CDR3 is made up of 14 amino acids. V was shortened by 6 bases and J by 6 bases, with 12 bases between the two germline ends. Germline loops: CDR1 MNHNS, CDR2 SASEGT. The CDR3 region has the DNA TGTGCCAGCAGCCCCCGCGGGGCGGCCAACGTCCTGACTTTC. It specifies CASSPRGAANVLTF.